This record concerns one T cell receptor beta chain sequence. These data come from a study of patients and donors after allogeneic stem cell transplantation. The CDR3 runs to 14 residues. CDR1 and CDR2 (germline): SGHTA, FQGTGA. The V end was cut by 6 bases, the J end by 5 bases, with 16 bases between. TCRdb reanalysed the RT-PCR reads using MiXCR and keeps one entry per CDR3 protein. Of roughly 960,000 distinct CDR3 sequences in the sample, approximately 18% were seen once. The source material was blood, either unsorted or a sorted T cell fraction (not recorded which). V and J are TRBV7-3 and TRBJ2-5; D perhaps matches TRBD1 (5 bases). The receptor's source is a human donor who was either an allogeneic HSCT recipient or a stem cell or donor lymphocyte infusion donor (not recorded which). It is not recorded whose cells these are; they may come from a transplant donor. Written as DNA, the CDR3 is TGTGCCAGCAGACCAGGGATTAAGTATGAGACCCAGTACTTC. Protein sequence: CASRPGIKYETQYF.